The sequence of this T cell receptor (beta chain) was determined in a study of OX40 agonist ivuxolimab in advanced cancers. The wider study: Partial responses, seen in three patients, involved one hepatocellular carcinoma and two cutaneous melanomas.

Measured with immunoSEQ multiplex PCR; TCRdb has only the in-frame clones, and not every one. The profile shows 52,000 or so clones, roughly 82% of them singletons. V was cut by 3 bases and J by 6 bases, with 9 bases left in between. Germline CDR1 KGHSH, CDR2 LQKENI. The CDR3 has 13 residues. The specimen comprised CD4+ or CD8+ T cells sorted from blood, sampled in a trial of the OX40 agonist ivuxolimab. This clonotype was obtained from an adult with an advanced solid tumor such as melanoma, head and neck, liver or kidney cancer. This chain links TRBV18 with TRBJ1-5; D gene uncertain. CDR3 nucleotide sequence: TGTGCCAGCTCACCTGGGGATGCTCAGCCCCAGCATTTT. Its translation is CASSPGDAQPQHF.